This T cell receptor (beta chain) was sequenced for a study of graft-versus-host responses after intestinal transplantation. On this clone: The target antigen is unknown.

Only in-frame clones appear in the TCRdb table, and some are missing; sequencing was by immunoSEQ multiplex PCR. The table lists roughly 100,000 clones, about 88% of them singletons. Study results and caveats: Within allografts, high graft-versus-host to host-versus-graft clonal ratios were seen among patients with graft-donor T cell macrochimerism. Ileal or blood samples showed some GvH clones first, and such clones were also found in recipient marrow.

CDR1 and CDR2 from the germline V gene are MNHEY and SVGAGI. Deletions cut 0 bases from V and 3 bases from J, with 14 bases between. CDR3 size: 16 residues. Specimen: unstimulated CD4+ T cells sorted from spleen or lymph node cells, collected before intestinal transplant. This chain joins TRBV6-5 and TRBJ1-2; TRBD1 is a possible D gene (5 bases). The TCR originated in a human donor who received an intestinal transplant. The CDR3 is CASSYSARDGYYGYTF. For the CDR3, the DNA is TGTGCCAGCAGTTACTCGGCCCGGGACGGATACTATGGCTACACCTTC.